This TCR beta chain was sequenced in a study of identical twins. One entry per CDR3 protein results from TCRdb running MiXCR on the 5' RACE reads. The table includes roughly 470,000 distinct CDR3 sequences, over 11% detected once. V lost 3 bases and J lost 0, with 14 bases in between. The CDR3 spans 16 residues. The germline V gene has CDR1 WSHSY and CDR2 SAAADI. A few counts support this clonotype. This sample was shared with a second study, whose subject was yellow fever vaccine responses in identical twins.

This sequence originates from a woman aged 18-29 years in good health. The chain couples TRBV10-2 to TRBJ2-5; D perhaps matches TRBD2 (6 bases). Sequencing was carried out using CD4+ T cells sorted from blood. The CDR3 nucleotides read TGCGCCAGCAGTGATGGGGCTAGCGTTTACCAAGAGACCCAGTACTTC. Translating gives CASSDGASVYQETQYF.